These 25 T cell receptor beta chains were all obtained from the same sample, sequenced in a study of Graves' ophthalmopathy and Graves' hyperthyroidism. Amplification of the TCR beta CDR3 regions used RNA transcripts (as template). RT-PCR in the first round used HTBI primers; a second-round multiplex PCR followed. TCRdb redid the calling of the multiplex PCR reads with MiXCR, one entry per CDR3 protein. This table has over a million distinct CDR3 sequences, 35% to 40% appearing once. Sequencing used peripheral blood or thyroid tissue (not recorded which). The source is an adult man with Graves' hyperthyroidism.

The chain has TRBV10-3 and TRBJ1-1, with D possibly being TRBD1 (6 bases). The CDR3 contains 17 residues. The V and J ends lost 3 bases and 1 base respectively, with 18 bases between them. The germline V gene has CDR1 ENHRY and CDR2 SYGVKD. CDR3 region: CAISDPTGHRKNTEAFF. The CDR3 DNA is TGTGCCATCAGTGATCCCACGGGACATAGAAAGAACACTGAAGCTTTCTTT.

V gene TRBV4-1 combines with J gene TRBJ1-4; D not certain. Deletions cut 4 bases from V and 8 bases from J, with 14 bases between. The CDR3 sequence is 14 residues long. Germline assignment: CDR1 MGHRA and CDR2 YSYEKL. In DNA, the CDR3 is TGCGCCAGCAGCCCTGGTCATCGGGAAGAAAAACTGTTTTTT. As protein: CASSPGHREEKLFF.

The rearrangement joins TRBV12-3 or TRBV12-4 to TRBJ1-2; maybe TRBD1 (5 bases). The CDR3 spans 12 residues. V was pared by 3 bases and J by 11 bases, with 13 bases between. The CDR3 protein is CASSLMIAGYTF. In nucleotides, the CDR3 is TGTGCCAGCAGTTTGATGATAGCAGGGTACACCTTC.

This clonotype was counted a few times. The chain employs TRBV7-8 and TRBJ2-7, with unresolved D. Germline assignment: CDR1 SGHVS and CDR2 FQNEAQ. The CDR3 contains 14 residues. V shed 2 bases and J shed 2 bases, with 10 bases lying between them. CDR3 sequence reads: CASSLLLPPYEQYF. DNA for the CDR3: TGTGCCAGCAGCTTATTGCTACCCCCCTACGAGCAGTACTTC.

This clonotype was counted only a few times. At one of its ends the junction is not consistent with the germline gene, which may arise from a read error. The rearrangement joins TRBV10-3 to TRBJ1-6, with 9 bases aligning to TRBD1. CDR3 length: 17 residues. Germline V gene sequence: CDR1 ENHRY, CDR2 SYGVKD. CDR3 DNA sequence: TGTGCCAGCAGTCCCCCCGGGACAGGGTCACTAAATTCACCCCTCCACTTT. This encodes CASSPPGTGSLNSPLHF.

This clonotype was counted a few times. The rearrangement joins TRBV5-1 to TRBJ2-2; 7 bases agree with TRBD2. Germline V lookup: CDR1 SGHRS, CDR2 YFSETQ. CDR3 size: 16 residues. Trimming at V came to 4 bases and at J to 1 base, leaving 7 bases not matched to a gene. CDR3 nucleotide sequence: TGCGCCAGCAGCCTTCTCGGGGGGATGAACACCGGGGAGCTGTTTTTT. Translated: CASSLLGGMNTGELFF.

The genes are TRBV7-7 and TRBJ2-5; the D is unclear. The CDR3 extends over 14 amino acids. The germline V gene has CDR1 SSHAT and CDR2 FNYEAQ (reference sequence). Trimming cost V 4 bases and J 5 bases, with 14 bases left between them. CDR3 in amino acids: CASSSTAETETQYF. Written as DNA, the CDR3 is TGTGCCAGCAGCTCAACAGCCGAGACTGAGACCCAGTACTTC.

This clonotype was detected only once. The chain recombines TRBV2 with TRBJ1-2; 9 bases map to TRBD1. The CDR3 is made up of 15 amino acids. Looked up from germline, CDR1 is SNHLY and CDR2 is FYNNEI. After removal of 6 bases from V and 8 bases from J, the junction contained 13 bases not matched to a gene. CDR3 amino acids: CASRPGTGPSIGYTF. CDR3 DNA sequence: TGTGCCAGCAGGCCCGGGACAGGGCCTTCTATCGGCTACACCTTC.

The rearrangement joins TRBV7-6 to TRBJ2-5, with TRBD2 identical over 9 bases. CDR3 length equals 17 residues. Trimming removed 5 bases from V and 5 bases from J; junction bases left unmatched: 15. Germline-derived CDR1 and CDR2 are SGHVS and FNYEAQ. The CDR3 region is CASSLPGRGRAGETQYF. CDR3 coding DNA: TGTGCCAGCAGCCTCCCCGGGCGCGGGAGGGCCGGGGAGACCCAGTACTTC.

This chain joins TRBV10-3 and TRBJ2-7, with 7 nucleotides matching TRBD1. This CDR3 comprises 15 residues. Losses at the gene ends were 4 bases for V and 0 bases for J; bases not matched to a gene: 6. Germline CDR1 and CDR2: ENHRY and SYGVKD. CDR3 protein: CAISAGQRSSYEQYF. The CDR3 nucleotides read TGTGCCATCAGTGCGGGACAGCGCAGCTCCTACGAGCAGTACTTC.

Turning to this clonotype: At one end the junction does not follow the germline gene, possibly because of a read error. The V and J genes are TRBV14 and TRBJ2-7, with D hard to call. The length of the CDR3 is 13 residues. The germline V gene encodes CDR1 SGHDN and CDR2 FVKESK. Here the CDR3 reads CASSQDFSCEQYF. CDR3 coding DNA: TGTGCCAGCAGCCAAGATTTTTCCTGCGAGCAGTACTTC. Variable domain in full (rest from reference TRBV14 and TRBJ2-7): EAGVTQFPSHSVIEKGQTVTLRCDPISGHDNLYWYRRVMGKEIKFLLHFVKESKQDESGMPNNRFLAERTGGTYSTLKVQPAELEDSGVYFCASSQDFSCEQYFGPGTRLTVT.

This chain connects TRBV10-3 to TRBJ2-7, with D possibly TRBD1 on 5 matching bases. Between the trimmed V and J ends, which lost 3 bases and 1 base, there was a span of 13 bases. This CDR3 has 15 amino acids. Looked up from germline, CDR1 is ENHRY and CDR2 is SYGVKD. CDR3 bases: TGTGCCATCAGTGATGAAGACAGCCTATCCTACGAGCAGTACTTC. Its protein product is CAISDEDSLSYEQYF.

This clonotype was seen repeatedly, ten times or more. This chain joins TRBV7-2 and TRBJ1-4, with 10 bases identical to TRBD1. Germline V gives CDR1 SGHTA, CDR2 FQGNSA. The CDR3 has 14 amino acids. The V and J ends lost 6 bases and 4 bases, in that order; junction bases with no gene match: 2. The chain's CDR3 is CASSWDRGNEKLFF. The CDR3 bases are TGTGCCAGCAGTTGGGACAGGGGTAATGAAAAACTGTTTTTT.

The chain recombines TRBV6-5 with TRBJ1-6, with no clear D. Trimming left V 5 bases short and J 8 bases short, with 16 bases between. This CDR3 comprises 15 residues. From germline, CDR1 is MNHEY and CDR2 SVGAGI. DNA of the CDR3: TGTGCCAGCAGTCCGCCTGGGGTACAGCATTCACCCCTCCACTTT. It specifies CASSPPGVQHSPLHF.

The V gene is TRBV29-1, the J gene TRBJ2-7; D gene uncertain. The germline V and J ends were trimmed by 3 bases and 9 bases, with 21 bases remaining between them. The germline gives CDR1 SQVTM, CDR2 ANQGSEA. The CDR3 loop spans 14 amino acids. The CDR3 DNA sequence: TGCAGCGTTGATGCTTCTACGCGCACAGATACGCAGTACTTC. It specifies CSVDASTRTDTQYF.

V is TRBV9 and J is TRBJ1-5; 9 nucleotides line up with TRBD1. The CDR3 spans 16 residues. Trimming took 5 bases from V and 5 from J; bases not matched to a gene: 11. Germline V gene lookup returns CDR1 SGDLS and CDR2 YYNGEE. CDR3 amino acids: CASSSVDRGGDQPQHF. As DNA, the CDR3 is TGTGCCAGCAGTAGTGTGGACAGGGGAGGCGATCAGCCCCAGCATTTT.

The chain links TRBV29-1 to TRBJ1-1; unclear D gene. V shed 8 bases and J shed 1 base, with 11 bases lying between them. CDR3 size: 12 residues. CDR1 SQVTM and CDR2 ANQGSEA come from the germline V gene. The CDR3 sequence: CSSPLGNTEAFF. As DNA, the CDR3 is TGCAGCTCACCGCTGGGGAACACTGAAGCTTTCTTT.

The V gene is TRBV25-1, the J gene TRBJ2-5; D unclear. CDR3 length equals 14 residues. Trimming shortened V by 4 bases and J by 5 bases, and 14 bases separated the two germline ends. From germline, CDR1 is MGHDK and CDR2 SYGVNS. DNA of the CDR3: TGTGCCAGCAGTGCTAGTTGGGGTTGGGAGACCCAGTACTTC. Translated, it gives CASSASWGWETQYF.

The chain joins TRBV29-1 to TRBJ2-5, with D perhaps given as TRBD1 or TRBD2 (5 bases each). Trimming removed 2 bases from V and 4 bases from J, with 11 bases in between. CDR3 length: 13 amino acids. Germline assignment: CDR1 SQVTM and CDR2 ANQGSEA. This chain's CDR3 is CSVEWGRRETQYF. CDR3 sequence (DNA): TGCAGCGTTGAATGGGGGAGAAGAGAGACCCAGTACTTC.

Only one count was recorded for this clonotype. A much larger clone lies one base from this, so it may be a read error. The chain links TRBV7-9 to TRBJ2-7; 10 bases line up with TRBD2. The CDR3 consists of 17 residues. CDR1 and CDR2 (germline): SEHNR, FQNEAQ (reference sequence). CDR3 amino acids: CASSTSRSGRFSYEHYF. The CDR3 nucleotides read TGTGCCAGCAGCACCTCTCGTAGCGGGAGGTTTTCCTACGAGCATTACTTC.

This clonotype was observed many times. The CDR3 sequence is CASRLPGANVLTF. CDR3 bases: TGTGCCAGCAGGCTTCCTGGGGCCAACGTCCTGACTTTC. The rearrangement links TRBV13 to TRBJ2-6; D remains unclear. Per germline, CDR1 PRHDT and CDR2 FYEKMQ (reference sequence). V was cut by 6 bases and J by 2 bases, with 5 bases left in between. The CDR3 loop spans 13 amino acids.

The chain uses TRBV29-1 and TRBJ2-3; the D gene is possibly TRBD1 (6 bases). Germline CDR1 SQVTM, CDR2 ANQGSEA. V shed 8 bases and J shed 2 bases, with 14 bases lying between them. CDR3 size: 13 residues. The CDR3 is CSTTGRFTDTQYF. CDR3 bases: TGCAGCACCACAGGGCGGTTCACAGATACGCAGTATTTT.

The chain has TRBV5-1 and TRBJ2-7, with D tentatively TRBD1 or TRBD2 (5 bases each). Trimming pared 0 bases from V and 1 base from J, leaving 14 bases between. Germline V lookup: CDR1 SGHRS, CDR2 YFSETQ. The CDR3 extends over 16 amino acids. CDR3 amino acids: CASSLGEGLSSYEQYF. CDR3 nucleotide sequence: TGCGCCAGCAGCTTGGGAGAGGGGCTCTCGTCCTACGAGCAGTACTTC.

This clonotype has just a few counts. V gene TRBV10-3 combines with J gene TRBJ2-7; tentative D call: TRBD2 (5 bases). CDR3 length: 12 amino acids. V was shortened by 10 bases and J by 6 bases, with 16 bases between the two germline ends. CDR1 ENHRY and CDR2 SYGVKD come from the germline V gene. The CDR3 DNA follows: TGTGCCAGCAGGTCCGGGATAACCGAGCAGTACTTC. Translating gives CASRSGITEQYF.

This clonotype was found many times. DNA for the CDR3: TGTGCCAGCAGCCCCGGAACCAGGAGGCTAGGGGAGACCCAGTACTTC. Translated, it gives CASSPGTRRLGETQYF. The chain has TRBV7-8 and TRBJ2-5; D might be TRBD2 (5 bases). CDR3 length equals 16 residues. V lost 5 bases and J lost 5, with 21 bases in between. Germline CDR1 SGHVS, CDR2 FQNEAQ. The entire variable domain, with the rest obtained from reference TRBV7-8 and TRBJ2-5, is as follows: GAGVSQSPRYKVAKRGQDVALRCDPISGHVSLFWYQQALGQGPEFLTYFQNEAQLDKSGLPSDRFFAERPEGSVSTLKIQRTQQEDSAVYLCASSPGTRRLGETQYFGPGTRLLVL.